These T cell receptor beta chains were read from a single sample in a study of control samples from healthy donors and cancer patients. The data were produced by immunoSEQ multiplex PCR, yet TCRdb's version contains in-frame clones alone and is incomplete. Of 150,000 to 190,000 clones listed, roughly 92% were seen once; the top ten hold around 2.4%. The specimen was blood. These receptors originate from a man aged 45-60 years in good health. The CDR3 runs from the conserved cysteine through the conserved F or W. The order of the fields is CDR3 length, J gene, D gene, clone size, V gene, CDR3 protein, CDR3 DNA. A D gene is named only where the DNA matches it firmly. Size is omitted from some rows. Given values are once, few, many or a class for expanded clones.

>13|TRBJ2-1|.|.|TRBV6-4
CASAGEFGNEQFF
TGTGCCAGCGCCGGGGAATTTGGCAATGAGCAGTTCTTC
>16|TRBJ2-1|.|.|TRBV27
CASSSPTRSIYNEQFF
TGTGCCAGCAGTTCCCCGACTAGATCGATCTACAATGAGCAGTTCTTC
>13|TRBJ2-5|.|.|TRBV14
CASRRRQQETQYF
TGTGCCAGCAGACGCCGACAGCAAGAGACCCAGTACTTC
>12|TRBJ1-5|.|few|TRBV3-1/TRBV3-2
CASSQLGQPQHF
TGTGCCAGCAGTCAATTGGGGCAGCCCCAGCATTTT
>14|TRBJ1-1|TRBD1|.|TRBV5-1
CASSRTGDNTEAFF
TGCGCCAGCAGCAGGACAGGGGATAACACTGAAGCTTTCTTT
>15|TRBJ1-2|.|.|TRBV28
CASSYSGPANYGYTF
TGTGCCAGCAGTTACTCGGGGCCAGCTAACTATGGCTACACCTTC
>18|TRBJ2-1|TRBD2|.|TRBV11-2
CASSLALPGLAGANEQFF
TGTGCCAGCAGCTTAGCCTTACCGGGACTAGCGGGAGCCAATGAGCAGTTCTTC
>17|TRBJ1-6|TRBD1|.|TRBV7-8
CASSLGYRGQNNSPLHF
TGTGCCAGCAGCCTAGGGTATAGGGGACAGAACAATTCACCCCTCCACTTT
>15|TRBJ2-3|.|.|TRBV5-4
CASSLGDTYTDTQYF
TGTGCCAGCAGCTTGGGGGACACATACACAGATACGCAGTATTTT
>16|TRBJ2-6|.|.|TRBV18
CASSPPGSSGANVLTF
TGTGCCAGCTCACCACCGGGGAGCTCTGGGGCCAACGTCCTGACTTTC
>16|TRBJ2-3|TRBD1|.|TRBV14
CASSQVTRGLTDTQYF
TGTGCCAGCAGCCAAGTAACCAGGGGGCTCACAGATACGCAGTATTTT
>16|TRBJ2-2|TRBD1|.|TRBV5-6
CASSYGTGGVAGELFF
TGTGCCAGCAGCTATGGGACAGGGGGAGTCGCCGGGGAGCTGTTTTTT
>18|TRBJ1-1|.|.|TRBV6-4
CASSDSRLQRVMNTEAFF
TGTGCCAGCAGTGACTCGAGGTTACAGAGAGTAATGAACACTGAAGCTTTCTTT
>16|TRBJ2-7|TRBD2|.|TRBV7-6
CASSLGTSGSVYEQYF
TGTGCCAGCAGCTTGGGGACTAGCGGGAGTGTATACGAGCAGTACTTC
>13|TRBJ2-1|.|.|TRBV19
CASTPPGVNEQFF
TGTGCCAGTACCCCTCCCGGAGTCAATGAGCAGTTCTTC
>17|TRBJ1-3|.|.|TRBV5-6
CASSHWRGRFSGNTIYF
TGTGCCAGCAGTCACTGGCGGGGGAGGTTCTCTGGAAACACCATATATTTT
>13|TRBJ2-5|TRBD1|.|TRBV10-3
CAMGQGSKETQYF
TGTGCCATGGGACAGGGAAGTAAAGAGACCCAGTACTTC
>12|TRBJ1-1|.|.|TRBV10-3
CASGQKNTEAFF
TGTGCCTCAGGACAAAAGAACACTGAAGCTTTCTTT
>11|TRBJ2-3|.|.|TRBV20-1
CSAPFPDTQYF
TGCAGTGCCCCCTTCCCAGATACGCAGTATTTT
>17|TRBJ2-7|.|.|TRBV3-1/TRBV3-2
CASSRQYLQGGSYEQYF
TGTGCCAGCAGCCGCCAATACCTGCAGGGGGGATCCTACGAGCAGTACTTC
>14|TRBJ1-4|.|.|TRBV24-1
CATSDGRAREKLFF
TGTGCCACCAGTGACGGCAGGGCTAGGGAAAAACTGTTTTTT
>14|TRBJ1-1|.|.|TRBV7-3
CASSLTGTQPEAFF
TGTGCCAGCAGCTTAACCGGGACCCAACCTGAAGCTTTCTTT
>15|TRBJ2-7|TRBD1|.|TRBV5-1
CASSPTGGNPYEQYF
TGCGCCAGCAGCCCGACAGGGGGCAACCCCTACGAGCAGTACTTC
>13|TRBJ2-7|TRBD1|.|TRBV28
CASSRQGLYEQYF
TGTGCCAGCAGCCGACAGGGTTTGTACGAGCAGTACTTC
>17|TRBJ1-6|.|once|TRBV5-8
CASSLARTASYNSPLHF
TGTGCCAGCAGCTTGGCCAGGACAGCCTCCTATAATTCACCCCTCCACTTT
>15|TRBJ2-4|.|.|TRBV18
CASSPMNRAGNIQYF
TGTGCCAGCTCACCTATGAACAGGGCCGGTAACATTCAGTACTTC
>18|TRBJ2-1|TRBD2|.|TRBV10-3
CAISGAGEGGRAYNEQFF
TGTGCCATCAGCGGGGCAGGAGAAGGCGGGAGGGCCTACAATGAGCAGTTCTTC
>16|TRBJ2-6|.|.|TRBV13
CASSLEDRSGANVLTF
TGTGCCAGCAGCTTAGAAGATCGAAGTGGGGCCAACGTCCTGACTTTC
>15|TRBJ1-5|.|once|TRBV12-1
CASSLRGSGNQPQHF
TGTGCCAGCAGCCTCCGGGGGTCGGGGAATCAGCCCCAGCATTTT
>12|TRBJ2-3|.|.|TRBV2
CASSQFTDTQYF
TGTGCCAGCTCCCAATTCACAGATACGCAGTATTTT
>16|TRBJ2-1|TRBD2|.|TRBV10-1
CASSPVRAGGTNEQFF
TGCGCCAGCAGTCCCGTTAGGGCGGGAGGGACCAATGAGCAGTTCTTC
>14|TRBJ2-7|TRBD2|.|TRBV3-1/TRBV3-2
CASSQRLAGREQYF
TGTGCCAGCAGCCAAAGACTAGCGGGACGCGAGCAGTACTTC
>14|TRBJ1-2|.|.|TRBV19
CASSIEQVPYGYTF
TGTGCCAGTAGTATAGAACAGGTTCCCTATGGCTACACCTTC
>16|TRBJ1-3|.|.|TRBV18
CASSPPDFGRGNTIYF
TGTGCCAGCTCACCACCGGATTTCGGGAGGGGAAACACCATATATTTT
>17|TRBJ1-6|.|.|TRBV19
CASSTDHSSSYNSPLHF
TGTGCCAGTAGTACGGATCACTCGAGCTCCTATAATTCACCCCTCCACTTT
>13|TRBJ2-5|.|.|TRBV7-7
CASSLQGQETQYF
TGTGCTAGCAGCTTACAGGGCCAAGAGACCCAGTACTTC
>14|TRBJ2-7|.|.|TRBV5-8
CASSLPGTSWEQYF
TGTGCCAGCAGCTTGCCTGGGACCTCGTGGGAGCAGTACTTC
>15|TRBJ2-2|.|.|TRBV28
CASIKGGGERGELFF
TGTGCCAGCATTAAAGGGGGAGGGGAGCGAGGGGAGCTGTTTTTT
>17|TRBJ1-3|.|.|TRBV5-1
CASSLGLRRGSENTIYF
TGCGCCAGCAGCTTGGGGTTGCGGAGGGGGTCTGAAAACACCATATATTTT
>14|TRBJ1-6|.|.|TRBV25-1
CASSEYHSNSPLHF
TGTGCCAGCAGTGAATACCACAGTAATTCACCCCTCCACTTT
>16|TRBJ2-1|.|.|TRBV7-2
CASSPGWGSSYNEQFF
TGTGCCAGCAGCCCCGGTTGGGGGAGCTCCTACAATGAGCAGTTCTTC
>15|TRBJ1-2|.|.|TRBV4-1
CASSQLDQANYGYTF
TGCGCCAGCAGCCAACTGGACCAAGCTAACTATGGCTACACCTTC
>12|TRBJ1-4|.|once|TRBV5-1
CASSPDNEKLFF
TGCGCCAGCAGCCCCGATAATGAAAAACTGTTTTTT
>15|TRBJ2-1|TRBD2|.|TRBV28
CASSPSGSAYNEQFF
TGTGCCAGCAGCCCCAGCGGGAGCGCTTACAATGAGCAGTTCTTC
>15|TRBJ2-1|.|.|TRBV6-4
CASSVLDLLYNEQFF
TGTGCCAGCAGTGTCCTGGATCTTTTATACAATGAGCAGTTCTTC
>16|TRBJ2-1|.|once|TRBV30
CASNPTRGFSYNEQFF
TGTGCCTCCAACCCCACCAGGGGCTTTTCCTACAATGAGCAGTTCTTC
>16|TRBJ2-3|TRBD2|.|TRBV19
CASSIGSSGSTDTQYF
TGTGCCAGTAGTATTGGGTCTAGCGGTAGCACAGATACGCAGTATTTT
>14|TRBJ1-5|.|.|TRBV19
CASSSQVSNQPQHF
TGTGCCAGTAGTTCACAGGTTAGCAATCAGCCCCAGCATTTT